The 21 T cell receptor beta chains below come from one sample, sequenced in a study of T cells in Graves' hyperthyroidism and ophthalmopathy. Amplification of TCR beta CDR3 regions used RNA as the template. Initially, a first-round RT-PCR of the TCR CDR3 employed the HTBI primer set. TCRdb independently ran MiXCR on the multiplex PCR reads; one entry per CDR3 protein. Counted here are a few hundred thousand distinct CDR3 sequences, 15% to 19% occurring once; the ten biggest clones make up under 7.5%. The sample taken for sequencing was blood. The source of these receptors is a woman in her twenties or thirties with Graves' hyperthyroidism.

This clonotype was found many times. This chain connects TRBV12-3 or TRBV12-4 to TRBJ2-7, with D possibly being TRBD1 (6 bases). The length of the CDR3 is 17 residues. Trimming took 5 bases from V and 0 from J, leaving 20 bases between them. The CDR3: CASSLLPRRGASYEQYF. In DNA form, the CDR3 reads TGTGCCAGCAGTCTACTCCCCCGCAGGGGTGCCTCCTACGAGCAGTACTTC.

The chain employs TRBV20-1 and TRBJ2-2; D not certain. There are 12 residues in the CDR3. Germline V gives CDR1 DFQATT, CDR2 SNEGSKA (reference sequence). V lost 3 bases, J lost 3 bases, and 5 bases lay in between. CDR3 bases: TGCAGTGCTAGTGGGGACACCGGGGAGCTGTTTTTT. It encodes CSASGDTGELFF.

This clonotype was counted many times. V usage is TRBV6-1 and J usage is TRBJ2-7; D possibly corresponds to TRBD2 (6 bases). Germline lookup yields CDR1 MNHNS and CDR2 SASEGT. This CDR3 is built from 14 residues. The germline V and J ends were trimmed by 5 bases and 2 bases, with 13 bases remaining between them. CDR3 sequence (DNA): TGTGCCAGCAGTCCCCGGGACTTCACCTACGAGCAGTACTTC. Protein sequence: CASSPRDFTYEQYF.

A word on this clonotype: Being one base from a much bigger clone, this may be a read error. The J gene is TRBJ2-1, the V gene TRBV3-1, with 8 bases matching TRBD2. CDR3 length equals 17 residues. In germline, CDR1 is LGHDT, CDR2 YNNKEL (reference sequence). The trim removed 7 bases at V and 9 bases at J, leaving 20 bases unmatched. CDR3 sequence (DNA): TGTGCCAGCACCCGGCGTGCGAGCGGGAGTTCCTTCCGTGAGCAGTTCTTC. Translating gives CASTRRASGSSFREQFF.

The J gene is TRBJ2-3, the V gene TRBV11-2; the match to TRBD2 covers 10 bases. Trimming cost V 1 base and J 2 bases; bases outside gene matches: 9. The germline V gene has CDR1 SGHAT and CDR2 FQNNGV. CDR3 length equals 18 residues. CDR3 sequence: CASSLGPRSGRATDTQYF. In DNA form, the CDR3 reads TGTGCCAGCAGCTTAGGCCCACGGAGCGGGAGGGCCACAGATACGCAGTATTTT. Supplemented by reference TRBV11-2 and TRBJ2-3, the full variable domain reads EAGVAQSPRYKIIEKRQSVAFWCNPISGHATLYWYQQILGQGPKLLIQFQNNGVVDDSQLPKDRFSAERLKGVDSTLKIQPAKLEDSAVYLCASSLGPRSGRATDTQYFGPGTRLTVL.

This clonotype was detected many times. The V gene is TRBV12-3 or TRBV12-4, the J gene TRBJ2-5; D call uncertain. Trimming shortened V by 7 bases and J by 5 bases, and 11 bases separated the two germline ends. The CDR3 runs to 12 residues. This CDR3 is CASTSIGETQYF. CDR3 DNA: TGTGCCAGCACCTCAATCGGCGAGACCCAGTACTTC.

In this sample, this clonotype turned up many times. The rearrangement links TRBV6-1 to TRBJ2-7, with 9 bases identical to TRBD2. Germline trimming cut 6 bases from V and 6 bases from J; bases unmatched to any gene: 3. CDR3 length: 12 amino acids. Per the germline V gene, CDR1 is MNHNS and CDR2 is SASEGT. In nucleotides, the CDR3 is TGTGCCAGCAGCGGACTAGCGTTCGAGCAGTACTTC. It specifies CASSGLAFEQYF.

At least ten counts were recorded for this clonotype. The rearrangement uses TRBV7-2 and TRBJ2-7, with 10 bases matching TRBD2. This CDR3 contains 18 residues. The V and J ends lost 4 bases and 4 bases, in that order; junction bases with no gene match: 16. Germline values: CDR1 SGHTA, CDR2 FQGNSA. CDR3 protein: CASSSHKGGLARSYEQYF. DNA of the CDR3: TGTGCCAGCAGCTCTCATAAAGGGGGACTAGCGCGTAGTTACGAGCAGTACTTC.

This clonotype was observed a handful of times. This sequence joins TRBV7-9 and TRBJ1-2; TRBD1 aligns across 9 bases. V dropped 2 bases and J dropped 2; count of bases not matched to a gene: 6. CDR1 and CDR2 from the germline V gene are SEHNR and FQNEAQ (reference sequence). The CDR3 sequence is 16 residues long. The CDR3 bases are TGTGCCAGCAGCTTAACAGGGGGCGCGGAGAACTATGGCTACACCTTC. Protein product: CASSLTGGAENYGYTF.

Ten or more counts support this clonotype. The chain has TRBV30 and TRBJ1-3, with 7 bases aligning to TRBD1. The germline V gene has CDR1 GTSNPN and CDR2 SVGIG (reference sequence). The CDR3 covers 15 residues. V shed 3 bases and J 4 bases; nucleotides not matched to a gene: 9. For the CDR3, the DNA is TGTGCCTGGAGGAGAAGTAGGGGGCCCGGAAACACCATATATTTT. This sequence encodes CAWRRSRGPGNTIYF.

This clonotype was recorded at least ten times. The gene calls are TRBV28 and TRBJ1-5; D may be TRBD1 (5 bases). This CDR3 contains 15 residues. Germline values: CDR1 MDHEN, CDR2 SYDVKM. V gave up 3 bases and J gave up 4 bases, with 13 bases separating them. The CDR3, as DNA: TGTGCCAGCAGTTTGGAGTCAGGGATTAATCAGCCCCAGCATTTT. Its translation: CASSLESGINQPQHF. The variable domain in full, with the rest retrieved from reference TRBV28 and TRBJ1-5, is DVKVTQSSRYLVKRTGEKVFLECVQDMDHENMFWYRQDPGLGLRLIYFSYDVKMKEKGDIPEGYSVSREKKERFSLILESASTNQTSMYLCASSLESGINQPQHFGDGTRLSIL.

This clonotype was picked up many times. J is TRBJ2-7 and V is TRBV6-5; D may be TRBD2 (5 bases). CDR1 is MNHEY, CDR2 SVGAGI, per germline. The CDR3 runs to 15 residues. Between the trimmed V and J ends, which lost 0 bases and 0 bases, there was a span of 9 bases. The CDR3 coding sequence is TGTGCCAGCAGTTACTCCGGACTGAGCTCCTACGAGCAGTACTTC. This gives the protein CASSYSGLSSYEQYF.

Many counts were recorded for this clonotype. The rearrangement links TRBV7-2 to TRBJ2-5; 10 bases are a match to TRBD2. Germline CDR1 SGHTA, CDR2 FQGNSA. This CDR3 spans 15 amino acids. Trimming removed 5 bases from V and 6 bases from J; junction bases left unmatched: 9. This CDR3 reads CASSIGGSGRQTQYF. The CDR3 nucleotides are TGTGCCAGCAGCATAGGTGGTAGCGGGAGGCAGACCCAGTACTTC.

J is TRBJ2-7 and V is TRBV11-3; D may be TRBD2 (6 bases). The CDR3 is 16 amino acids. Trimming removed 5 bases at V and 4 bases at J, with 21 bases between. Per germline, CDR1 SGHNT and CDR2 YENEEA. Here the CDR3 reads CASSRGGSRFSYEQYF. CDR3 nucleotide sequence: TGTGCCAGCAGCAGGGGAGGTAGCCGTTTCAGTTACGAGCAGTACTTC. Drawing the rest from reference TRBV11-3 and TRBJ2-7, the complete variable domain is EAGVVQSPRYKIIEKKQPVAFWCNPISGHNTLYWYLQNLGQGPELLIRYENEEAVDDSQLPKDRFSAERLKGVDSTLKIQPAELGDSAVYLCASSRGGSRFSYEQYFGPGTRLTVT.

J is TRBJ2-5 and V is TRBV19, with D uncertain. The V gene lost 2 bases and the J gene lost 1 base, with 11 bases spanning the gap. The germline V gene has CDR1 LNHDA and CDR2 SQIVND (reference sequence). CDR3 length: 15 amino acids. CDR3 sequence reads: CASSIRHRSQETQYF. The DNA of the CDR3 is TGTGCCAGTAGTATACGGCACCGAAGCCAAGAGACCCAGTACTTC. Supplemented by reference TRBV19 and TRBJ2-5, the full variable domain reads DGGITQSPKYLFRKEGQNVTLSCEQNLNHDAMYWYRQDPGQGLRLIYYSQIVNDFQKGDIAEGYSVSREKKESFPLTVTSAQKNPTAFYLCASSIRHRSQETQYFGPGTRLLVL.

The chain couples TRBV5-1 to TRBJ2-2; 10 bases match TRBD2. Germline loops: CDR1 SGHRS, CDR2 YFSETQ. Losses at the gene ends were 5 bases for V and 6 bases for J; bases not matched to a gene: 10. The CDR3 is 16 residues long. The CDR3 reads CASRLAGSSGAGELFF. CDR3 nucleotides: TGCGCCAGCAGACTAGCGGGGTCCTCAGGGGCCGGGGAGCTGTTTTTT.

This clonotype was seen a few times. This chain joins TRBV20-1 and TRBJ1-5; weak D call: TRBD1 (5 bases). The CDR3 extends over 14 amino acids. Per germline, CDR1 DFQATT and CDR2 SNEGSKA (reference sequence). With 7 bases removed from V and 6 bases from J, the gap between germline ends came to 19 bases. The CDR3 DNA reads as TGCAGTGGCCTAACGGGGGACCCGGGTCAGCCCCAGCATTTT. Residues: CSGLTGDPGQPQHF.

This clonotype showed up many times. The rearrangement joins TRBV7-2 to TRBJ2-1, with TRBD2 identical over 8 bases. This CDR3 region has 15 residues. J lost 6 bases, V lost 6 bases, and 10 bases had no gene match. Germline loops: CDR1 SGHTA, CDR2 FQGNSA. As DNA, the CDR3 is TGTGCCAGCAGGAGAACTAGCGGAGGGGGCAATGAGCAGTTCTTC. This encodes CASRRTSGGGNEQFF.

This clonotype has at least ten counts. The V call is TRBV20-1, the J call TRBJ2-7; 9 bases line up with TRBD2. CDR3 length: 14 amino acids. Trimming at V came to 5 bases and at J to 2 bases, leaving 7 bases not matched to a gene. Germline V gives CDR1 DFQATT, CDR2 SNEGSKA (reference sequence). The CDR3: CSAPLAGSTYEQYF. The CDR3 DNA follows: TGCAGTGCTCCTCTAGCGGGAAGCACCTACGAGCAGTACTTC.

There are many counts of this clonotype. The gene calls are TRBV2 and TRBJ1-5; D is unresolved. CDR1 SNHLY and CDR2 FYNNEI come from the germline V gene. Between the trimmed V and J ends, which lost 6 bases and 1 base, there was a span of 16 bases. The CDR3 has 16 residues. CDR3 DNA: TGTGCCAGCAGAATCGGTTACGTTACAAGCAATCAGCCCCAGCATTTT. It specifies CASRIGYVTSNQPQHF.

This clonotype was observed many times. This sequence joins TRBV4-1 and TRBJ1-5; D is unclear. V was shortened by 2 bases and J by 2 bases, with 10 bases between the two germline ends. CDR1 and CDR2 from the germline V gene are MGHRA and YSYEKL. The CDR3 runs 15 residues. In nucleotides, the CDR3 is TGCGCCAGCAGCCAATCTCCCCGGGGCAATCAGCCCCAGCATTTT. This gives the protein CASSQSPRGNQPQHF.